The clone carrying this T cell receptor beta chain came up a few times. Its matching antigen is unknown. The source material, RNA transcripts, was used to amplify TCR beta CDR3 regions. An initial round of RT-PCR targeting the TCR CDR3 relied on the HTBI primer set. From the multiplex PCR reads, TCRdb called clonotypes with MiXCR, one entry per CDR3 protein. The sample lists 490,000 or so distinct CDR3 sequences, 35% to 50% occurring once. The germline gives CDR1 SNHLY, CDR2 FYNNEI. The CDR3 has 15 amino acids. Trimming left V 0 bases short and J 3 bases short, with 9 bases between. The data originate from a study of T cells in Graves' hyperthyroidism and ophthalmopathy. Study conclusions and caveats: Among clonotypes expanded in thyroid above 0.001, most were also found in blood.

This TCR was sampled from an adult woman with Graves' disease, either hyperthyroidism or ophthalmopathy (not recorded which). V gene TRBV2 combines with J gene TRBJ2-1, with D perhaps matching TRBD1 (5 bases). Sequencing was performed on peripheral blood or thyroid tissue (not recorded which). CDR3 in amino acids: CASSEALQGYNEQFF. The CDR3 nucleotides read TGTGCCAGCAGTGAAGCGCTTCAGGGCTACAATGAGCAGTTCTTC.